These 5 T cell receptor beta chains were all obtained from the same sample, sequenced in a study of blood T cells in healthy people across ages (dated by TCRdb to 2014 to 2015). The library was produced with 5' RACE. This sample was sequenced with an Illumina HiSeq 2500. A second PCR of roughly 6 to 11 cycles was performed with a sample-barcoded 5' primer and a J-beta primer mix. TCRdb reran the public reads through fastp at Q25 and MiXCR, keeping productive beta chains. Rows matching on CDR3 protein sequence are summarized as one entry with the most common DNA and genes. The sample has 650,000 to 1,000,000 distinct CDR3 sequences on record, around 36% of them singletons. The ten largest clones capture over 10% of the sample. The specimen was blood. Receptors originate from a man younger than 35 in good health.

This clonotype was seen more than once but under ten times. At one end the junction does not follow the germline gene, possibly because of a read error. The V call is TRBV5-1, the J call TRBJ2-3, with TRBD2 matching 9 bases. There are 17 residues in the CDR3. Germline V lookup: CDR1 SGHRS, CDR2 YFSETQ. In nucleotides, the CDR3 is TGCGCCAGCAGCTTGTCGGCGGGGGGGGATAACACAGGTACGCAGTATTTT. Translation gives CASSLSAGGDNTGTQYF. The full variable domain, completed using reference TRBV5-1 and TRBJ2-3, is KAGVTQTPRYLIKTRGQQVTLSCSPISGHRSVSWYQQTPGQGLQFLFEYFSETQRNKGNFPGRFSGRQFSNSRSEMNVSTLELGDSALYLCASSLSAGGDNTGTQYFGPGTRLTVL.

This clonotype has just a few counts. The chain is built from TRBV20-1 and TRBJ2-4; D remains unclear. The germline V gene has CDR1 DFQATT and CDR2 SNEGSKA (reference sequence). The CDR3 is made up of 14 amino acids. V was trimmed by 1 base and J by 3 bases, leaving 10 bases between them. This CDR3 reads CSARVAGRKNIQYF. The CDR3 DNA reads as TGCAGTGCTAGAGTGGCAGGCCGCAAAAACATTCAGTACTTC.

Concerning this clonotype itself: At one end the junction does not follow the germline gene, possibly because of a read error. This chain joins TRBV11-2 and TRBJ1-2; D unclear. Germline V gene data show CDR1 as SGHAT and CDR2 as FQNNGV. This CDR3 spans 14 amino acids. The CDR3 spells CANSLNLEDYGHTF. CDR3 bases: TGTGCCAACAGCTTAAATTTGGAGGACTATGGCCACACCTTC. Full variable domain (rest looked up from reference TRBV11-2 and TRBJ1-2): EAGVAQSPRYKIIEKRQSVAFWCNPISGHATLYWYQQILGQGPKLLIQFQNNGVVDDSQLPKDRFSAERLKGVDSTLKIQPAKLEDSAVYLCANSLNLEDYGHTFGSGTRLTVV.

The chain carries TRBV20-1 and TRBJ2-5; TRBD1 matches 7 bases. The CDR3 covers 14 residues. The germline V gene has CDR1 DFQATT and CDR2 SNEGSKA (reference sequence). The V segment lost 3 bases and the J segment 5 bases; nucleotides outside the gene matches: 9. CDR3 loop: CSASSDRVMETQYF. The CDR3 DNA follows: TGCAGTGCTAGTAGTGACAGGGTGATGGAGACCCAGTACTTC.

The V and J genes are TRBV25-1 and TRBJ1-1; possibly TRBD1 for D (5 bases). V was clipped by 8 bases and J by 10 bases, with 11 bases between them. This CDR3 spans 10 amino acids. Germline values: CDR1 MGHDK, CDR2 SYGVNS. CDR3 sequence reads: CASGQGVAFF. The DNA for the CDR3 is TGTGCCAGCGGCCAGGGTGTAGCTTTCTTT.